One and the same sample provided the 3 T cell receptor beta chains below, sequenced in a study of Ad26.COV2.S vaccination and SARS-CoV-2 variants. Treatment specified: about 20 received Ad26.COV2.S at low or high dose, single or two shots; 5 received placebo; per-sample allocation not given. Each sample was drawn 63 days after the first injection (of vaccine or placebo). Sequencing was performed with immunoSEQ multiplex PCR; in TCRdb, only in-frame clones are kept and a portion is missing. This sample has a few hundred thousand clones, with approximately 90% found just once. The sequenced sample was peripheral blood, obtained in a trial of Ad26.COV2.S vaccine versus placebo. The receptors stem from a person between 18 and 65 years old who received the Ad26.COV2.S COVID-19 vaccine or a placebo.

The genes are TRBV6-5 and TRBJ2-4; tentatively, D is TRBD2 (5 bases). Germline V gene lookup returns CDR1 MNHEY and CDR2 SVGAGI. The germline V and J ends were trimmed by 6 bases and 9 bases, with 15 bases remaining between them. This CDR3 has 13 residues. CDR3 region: CASRRAGVSIQYF. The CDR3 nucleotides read TGTGCCAGCAGGCGGGCGGGTGTAAGCATTCAGTACTTC.

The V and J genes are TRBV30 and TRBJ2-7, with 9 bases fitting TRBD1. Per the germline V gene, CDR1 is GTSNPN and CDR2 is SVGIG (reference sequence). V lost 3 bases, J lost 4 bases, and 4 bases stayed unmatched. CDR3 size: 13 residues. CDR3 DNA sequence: TGTGCCTGGAGCTTAGGACAGGGGTACGAGCAGTACTTC. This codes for CAWSLGQGYEQYF. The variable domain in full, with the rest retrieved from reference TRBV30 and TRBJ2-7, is SQTIHQWPATLVQPVGSPLSLECTVEGTSNPNLYWYRQAAGRGLQLLFYSVGIGQISSEVPQNLSASRPQDRQFILSSKKLLLSDSGFYLCAWSLGQGYEQYFGPGTRLTVT.

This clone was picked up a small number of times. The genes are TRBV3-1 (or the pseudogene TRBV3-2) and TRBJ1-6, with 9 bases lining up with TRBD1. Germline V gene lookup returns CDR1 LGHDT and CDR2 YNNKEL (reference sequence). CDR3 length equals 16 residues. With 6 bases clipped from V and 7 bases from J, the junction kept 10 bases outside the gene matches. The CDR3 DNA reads TGTGCCAGCAGTCATCCCGGGACAGGGTACAATTCACCCCTCCACTTT. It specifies CASSHPGTGYNSPLHF.